These 3 T cell receptor beta chains originate from one sample sequenced in a study of tumor-infiltrating lymphocytes in primary liver carcinoma. Blood RNA originated from unsorted whole blood, with germline DNA additionally extracted. The researchers produced TCR beta cDNA from 500 to 550 ng total RNA with a constant-region primer. The TCR beta library was amplified through three nested multiplex PCR rounds in a modified ARM-PCR procedure. Running roughly 10 cycles apiece, the first two PCR rounds relied on TRBV1-TRBV30 forward primers together with a C-beta reverse primer. From the multiplex PCR reads, TCRdb called clonotypes with MiXCR, one entry per CDR3 protein. The data show approximately 330,000 distinct CDR3 sequences, approximately 65% seen once. Sequenced: peripheral blood. All receptors come from a man between 35 and 55 years old with primary liver carcinoma and hepatitis B virus infection.

As for this clonotype: The junction differs from germline at one of its ends, possibly a read error. The chain links TRBV6-1 to TRBJ2-6; D is ambiguous. CDR1 is MNHNS and CDR2 is SASEGT in the germline V gene. CDR3 size: 15 residues. The CDR3 region has the DNA TGTGCCAGCAGTGAACCAGCCTCTGGGACCAACGTCCTGACTTTC. Translating it yields CASSEPASGTNVLTF.

A note on this clonotype: A read error may explain this, as a much larger clone is one base away. V gene TRBV4-3 combines with J gene TRBJ2-2; D not certain. Trimming stripped 4 bases from V and 4 bases from J, with 10 bases between. The CDR3 extends over 14 amino acids. In germline, CDR1 is LGHNA, CDR2 YSLEER. CDR3 sequence (DNA): TGCGCCAGCAGCCTAGATACAACCACCGGGGAGCTGTTTTTT. Translation: CASSLDTTTGELFF.

Only a few counts were recorded for this clonotype. The chain is built from TRBV13 and TRBJ2-7; TRBD2 is a possible D gene (5 bases). The CDR3 totals 16 residues. The germline V gene has CDR1 PRHDT and CDR2 FYEKMQ (reference sequence). The ends were cut back, 5 bases at V and 0 bases at J, with 17 bases in the middle. The DNA of the CDR3 is TGTGCCAGCAGCCCAAAGCGGTCTGAAAGCTCCTACGAGCAGTACTTC. Its protein product is CASSPKRSESSYEQYF.